Listed below are T cell receptor beta chains from one sample, sequenced in a study of CD8 T cells in Susac syndrome. One entry per CDR3 protein results from TCRdb running MiXCR on the immunoSEQ multiplex PCR reads. This table has approximately 74,000 distinct CDR3 sequences, 93% appearing once. The source material was CD4+ T cells from PBMCs. These receptors originate from a human donor with Susac syndrome. CDR3s include the opening cysteine and the closing phenylalanine or tryptophan.

j_call,v_call,cdr3_aa
TRBJ2-1,TRBV5-1,CASSLAAGSYNEQFF
TRBJ1-1,TRBV29-1,CSALGQRNTEAFF
TRBJ2-6,TRBV13,CASSNKAGGLSGANVLTF
TRBJ2-3,TRBV19,CASRRTGGADTQYF
TRBJ2-7,TRBV12-3/TRBV12-4,CASSFAGGGEQYF
TRBJ1-1,TRBV20-1,CSARISIGAEAFF
TRBJ2-1,TRBV7-3,CASSRTSSSYNEQFF
TRBJ2-3,TRBV12-3/TRBV12-4,CASSPRDTQYF
TRBJ1-5,TRBV6-6,CASRTSGMEQPQHF
TRBJ2-2,TRBV6-2/TRBV6-3,CASSYSTVNTGELFF
TRBJ2-7,TRBV28,CASRRRKEQYF
TRBJ1-6,TRBV19,CASRTGNSPLHF
TRBJ2-1,TRBV7-2,CASSITRDPYNEQFF
TRBJ1-2,TRBV19,CASSNPAEPSYGYTF
TRBJ2-3,TRBV27,CASSLTSGGAPTDTQYF
TRBJ2-1,TRBV24-1,CATSDSVPTSYNEQFF
TRBJ1-2,TRBV6-6,CASTWGQGRHPYGYTF
TRBJ2-1,TRBV7-9,CASSSRRAGGPSYNEQFF
TRBJ2-1,TRBV19,CASTTQGGYEQFF
TRBJ2-3,TRBV20-1,CSARLLDTQYF
TRBJ2-1,TRBV18,CASSPKEGLASNEQFF
TRBJ2-7,TRBV11-1,CASSLMGQLSYEQYF
TRBJ1-5,TRBV14,CASSQGGRGSQPQHF
TRBJ1-5,TRBV20-1,CSAREGGSGQGSQPQHF
TRBJ1-5,TRBV3-1,CASSQGSVGSQHF
TRBJ1-1,TRBV6-2/TRBV6-3,CASSYRSEAFF
TRBJ1-4,TRBV30,CAWSAGTGGNEKLFF
TRBJ2-3,TRBV15,CATSTSGGSDTQYF
TRBJ2-7,TRBV30,CAWAPWDRGRNEQYF
TRBJ1-1,TRBV7-2,CASSLGSEAFF